The 14 T cell receptor beta chains below come from one sample, sequenced in a study of T-cell reconstitution after alpha-beta-depleted transplantation in children. This sample's TCRbeta library carried unique molecular identifier barcodes. TCRdb reprocessed the PCR reads with MiXCR, giving one entry per CDR3 protein. This table has 530,000 or so distinct CDR3 sequences, 27% appearing once. Sequenced material: PBMCs, taken before TCRalphabeta/CD19-depleted stem cell transplant. The receptors were sampled from a boy under three years old with Wiskott-Aldrich syndrome, due to receive a stem cell transplant.

This clonotype was counted a few times. The J gene is TRBJ2-1, the V gene TRBV5-4, with TRBD2 as a possible D gene (6 bases). In germline, CDR1 is SGHNT, CDR2 YYREEE (reference sequence). V was cut by 4 bases and J by 4 bases, with 12 bases left in between. This CDR3 comprises 14 residues. In DNA form, the CDR3 reads TGTGCCAGCAGCGGGGACTTCACTTACAATGAGCAGTTCTTC. Translating gives CASSGDFTYNEQFF.

The CDR3 reads CSGYTEYEQYF. DNA for the CDR3: TGCAGCGGATACACAGAGTACGAGCAGTACTTC. The chain uses TRBV29-1 and TRBJ2-7; D is unclear. The CDR3 has 11 amino acids. Between the trimmed V and J ends, which lost 7 bases and 4 bases, there was a span of 11 bases. CDR1 is SQVTM, CDR2 ANQGSEA, per germline.

The table lists this clonotype with a few counts. The CDR3 nucleotides are TGTGCCAGCAGTCAGGCTCGGGAAACTGAAGCTTTCTTT. Amino acid sequence: CASSQARETEAFF. The chain joins TRBV6-6 to TRBJ1-1; D remains unclear. Germline CDR1 reads MNHNY; CDR2 reads SVGAGI (reference sequence). There are 13 residues in the CDR3. V was clipped by 5 bases and J by 5 bases, with 12 bases between them.

This clonotype was counted a few times. The chain couples TRBV4-1 to TRBJ1-5; tentatively, D is TRBD1 (5 bases). The V end was cut by 0 bases, the J end by 7 bases, with 19 bases between. CDR3 length: 17 residues. Germline V gene sequence: CDR1 MGHRA, CDR2 YSYEKL. The CDR3 DNA follows: TGCGCCAGCAGCCAAGAAGGTTTTGGGCAGGGAGGACAGCCCCAGCATTTT. This translates into CASSQEGFGQGGQPQHF.

This clonotype was counted only a few times. The chain combines TRBV28 with TRBJ2-5; D gene uncertain. This CDR3 spans 15 amino acids. The V gene lost 5 bases and the J gene lost 1 base, with 14 bases spanning the gap. The germline gives CDR1 MDHEN, CDR2 SYDVKM. The chain's CDR3 is CASSLRLRPQETQYF. CDR3 DNA sequence: TGTGCCAGCAGTCTCCGTTTAAGGCCCCAAGAGACCCAGTACTTC.

This clonotype was seen only a few times. The chain is built from TRBV15 and TRBJ2-7; D could derive from TRBD1 or TRBD2 (5 bases each). Germline loops: CDR1 LNHNV, CDR2 YYDKDF (reference sequence). This CDR3 has 17 residues. V was cut by 1 base and J by 7 bases, with 23 bases left in between. The CDR3 sequence is CATSRGGGARSSGEQYF. CDR3 coding DNA: TGTGCCACCAGCAGAGGAGGTGGGGCTAGGAGTTCGGGAGAGCAGTACTTC.

This clonotype was seen a single time. The chain joins TRBV3-1 to TRBJ1-5; D is unresolved. V was shortened by 1 base and J by 4 bases, with 11 bases between the two germline ends. The CDR3 has 15 residues. In germline, CDR1 is LGHDT, CDR2 YNNKEL (reference sequence). The CDR3 nucleotides are TGTGCCAGCAGCCAAGCGCCTTTGGGGAATCAGCCCCAGCATTTT. Residues: CASSQAPLGNQPQHF.

J is TRBJ2-7 and V is TRBV7-3; a weak D match, TRBD2 (6 bases). The V gene lost 0 bases and the J gene lost 2 bases, with 11 bases spanning the gap. CDR3 length equals 15 residues. Germline V gene sequence: CDR1 SGHTA, CDR2 FQGTGA. The CDR3 protein is CASSLTRTIAYEQYF. The CDR3 DNA reads TGTGCCAGCAGCTTAACTCGGACTATTGCCTACGAGCAGTACTTC.

The V call is TRBV29-1, the J call TRBJ2-5, with 9 bases matching TRBD1. Trimming removed 2 bases from V and 5 bases from J; junction bases left unmatched: 6. The germline CDR1 and CDR2 sequences are SQVTM and ANQGSEA. The CDR3 is 14 residues long. The CDR3 spells CSVETPTGGETQYF. The CDR3 DNA is TGCAGCGTTGAAACCCCAACAGGGGGCGAGACCCAGTACTTC.

In its sample, this clonotype was seen many times. The CDR3 nucleotides read TGCAGCGTTGTCGGCCTAGCGGGAGTCTACAATGAGCAGTTCTTC. It specifies CSVVGLAGVYNEQFF. V usage is TRBV29-1 and J usage is TRBJ2-1, with TRBD2 matching over 10 bases. The germline V gene has CDR1 SQVTM and CDR2 ANQGSEA. Trimming cost V 4 bases and J 3 bases; bases outside gene matches: 6. This CDR3 is 15 amino acids long.

The V gene is TRBV5-1, the J gene TRBJ2-1; TRBD2 aligns across 9 bases. The CDR3 length is 12 residues. Per the germline V gene, CDR1 is SGHRS and CDR2 is YFSETQ. Unmatched junction bases numbered 2, after V lost 4 bases and J lost 9 bases. The CDR3 coding sequence is TGCGCCAGCAGCATAGCGGGAGTTGAGCAGTTCTTC. It codes for CASSIAGVEQFF.

This clonotype was recorded a few times. This rearrangement joins TRBV27 to TRBJ2-1; 8 nucleotides agree with TRBD1. CDR1 is MNHEY and CDR2 is SMNVEV in the germline V gene (reference sequence). The CDR3 sequence is 13 residues long. V lost 5 bases and J lost 8; bases outside the gene matches: 5. The CDR3 here is CASSTSGGDEQFF. For the CDR3, the DNA is TGTGCCAGCAGTACCTCAGGGGGCGATGAGCAGTTCTTC.

This clonotype was counted a single time. V usage is TRBV20-1 and J usage is TRBJ2-1, with D possibly being TRBD2 (6 bases). V was clipped by 4 bases and J by 4 bases, with 8 bases between them. The CDR3 runs 12 residues. The germline CDR1 and CDR2 sequences are DFQATT and SNEGSKA (reference sequence). The CDR3 coding sequence is TGCAGTGCTAACGGGGGATACAATGAGCAGTTCTTC. Its translation: CSANGGYNEQFF.

The J gene is TRBJ1-2, the V gene TRBV3-1; 9 nucleotides line up with TRBD1. V lost 3 bases, J lost 8 bases, and 7 bases stayed unmatched. The CDR3 length is 14 residues. The germline gives CDR1 LGHDT, CDR2 YNNKEL (reference sequence). The CDR3 DNA is TGTGCCAGCAGCCACTGGGACAGGGCGGAAGGCTACACCTTC. The encoded protein is CASSHWDRAEGYTF.